This TCR beta chain stems from a study of tissue T cells after allogeneic stem cell transplantation. General study findings and limits: Within patients, tissue anatomy strongly shaped TCR repertoire composition.

As to time point: mouse harvest day 14 after allogeneic transplant. Tail vein injection delivered 10^7 T-cell-depleted bone marrow cells and 10^6 splenic CD5+ T cells. This mouse GVHD model was MHC-mismatched B6 to BALB/c, profiled day 7 or 14. Comments on this clone: The antigen is unknown. Gene names and germline match the mouse. The sequenced fragment ends 1 residue before the CDR3 boundary, so the rest is inferred from the germline J gene.

The CDR3 spans 16 residues. Germline CDR1 and CDR2: KGHTA and FQNQQP. Profiled with immunoSEQ multiplex PCR; TCRdb holds only in-frame clones, not every one. The sample carries around 6,000 clones, about half recorded once. Sequencing was carried out using gut tissue. This TCR came from a female BALB/c mouse given C57BL/6 T cells with graft-versus-host disease after an allogeneic hematopoietic cell transplant. The chain carries TRBV23 and TRBJ2-1; TRBD1, the table's D call, lacks a check against the DNA. CDR3 sequence reads: CSSSQVGTYNYAEQFF. The covered CDR3 bases are TGCTCCAGCAGTCAAGTGGGGACATATAACTATGCTGAGCAGTTC.